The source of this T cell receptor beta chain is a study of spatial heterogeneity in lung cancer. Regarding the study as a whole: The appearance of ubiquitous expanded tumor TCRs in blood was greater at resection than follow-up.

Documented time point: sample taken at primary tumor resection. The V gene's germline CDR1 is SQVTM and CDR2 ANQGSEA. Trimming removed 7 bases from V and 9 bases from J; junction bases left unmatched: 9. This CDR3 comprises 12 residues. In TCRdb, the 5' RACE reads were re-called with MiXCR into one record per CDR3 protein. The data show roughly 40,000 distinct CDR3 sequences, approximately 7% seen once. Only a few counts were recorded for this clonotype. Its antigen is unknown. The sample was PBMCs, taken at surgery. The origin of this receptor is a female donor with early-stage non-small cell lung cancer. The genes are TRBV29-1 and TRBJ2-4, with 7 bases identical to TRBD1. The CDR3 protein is CSADRAPGIQYF. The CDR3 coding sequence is TGCAGCGCCGACAGGGCACCAGGCATTCAGTACTTC. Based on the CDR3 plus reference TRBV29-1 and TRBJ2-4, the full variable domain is SAVISQKPSRDICQRGTSLTIQCQVDSQVTMMFWYRQQPGQSLTLIATANQGSEATYESGFVIDKFPISRPNLTFSTLTVSNMSPEDSSIYLCSADRAPGIQYFGAGTRLSVL.